What follows are 3 T cell receptor beta chains derived from one specimen sequenced in a study of blood T cell repertoires in COVID-19. TCRdb keeps only in-frame clones here, not all; method: immunoSEQ multiplex PCR. Here the sample spans roughly 220,000 clones, 84% being singletons. Sequenced: peripheral blood. The receptors were gathered from an older woman with acute or convalescent COVID-19.

CDR3 coding DNA: TGTGCCAGCAGCTTTTCCGGGACAGGGGGTGGGCAGCCCCAGCATTTT. Translating gives CASSFSGTGGGQPQHF. This chain uses TRBV7-2 with TRBJ1-5; 11 bases align to TRBD1. With 3 bases clipped from V and 7 bases from J, the junction kept 8 bases outside the gene matches. The CDR3 runs to 16 residues. CDR1 and CDR2 from the germline V gene are SGHTA and FQGNSA. Variable domain in full (rest from reference TRBV7-2 and TRBJ1-5): GAGVSQSPSNKVTEKGKDVELRCDPISGHTALYWYRQSLGQGLEFLIYFQGNSAPDKSGLPSDRFSAERTGGSVSTLTIQRTQQEDSAVYLCASSFSGTGGGQPQHFGDGTRLSIL.

For this clone: Other DNA sequences in the sample encode the same CDR3. This sequence joins TRBV9 and TRBJ1-5; 7 positions agree with TRBD1. This CDR3 has 15 amino acids. Trimming took 0 bases from V and 4 from J; bases not matched to a gene: 4. The germline V gene encodes CDR1 SGDLS and CDR2 YYNGEE. The CDR3 spells CASSVGQGGNQPQHF. The CDR3 DNA sequence: TGTGCCAGCAGCGTAGGACAGGGAGGAAATCAGCCCCAGCATTTT.

The gene calls are TRBV19 and TRBJ1-2; 7 positions agree with TRBD1. CDR3 length: 15 residues. Looked up from germline, CDR1 is LNHDA and CDR2 is SQIVND (reference sequence). With V trimmed by 5 bases and J by 6 bases, 12 bases remained unmatched. In DNA, the CDR3 is TGTGCCAGTAGTCCCGTGCAGACAGGGCGGAATGGCTACACCTTC. Translation: CASSPVQTGRNGYTF. Full variable domain (missing parts from reference TRBV19 and TRBJ1-2): DGGITQSPKYLFRKEGQNVTLSCEQNLNHDAMYWYRQDPGQGLRLIYYSQIVNDFQKGDIAEGYSVSREKKESFPLTVTSAQKNPTAFYLCASSPVQTGRNGYTFGSGTRLTVV.